The 17 T cell receptor beta chains below come from one sample, sequenced in a study of PD-L1 blockade in urothelial cancer. Time point given: pretreatment peripheral blood. Repertoires were generated with immunoSEQ multiplex PCR, while TCRdb's copy carries only in-frame clones and drops some. The repertoire holds tens of thousands of clones, with approximately 79% as singletons. This material consisted of PBMCs, taken around atezolizumab (anti-PD-L1) treatment. These receptors came from a man aged 65 to 85 with urothelial cancer.

This sequence joins TRBV5-4 and TRBJ2-7; 10 positions agree with TRBD2. From germline, CDR1 is SGHNT and CDR2 YYREEE (reference sequence). The CDR3 runs 16 residues. Trimming removed 0 bases from V and 3 bases from J; junction bases left unmatched: 6. For the CDR3, the DNA is TGTGCCAGCAGCTTGGTTACGGCTAGCGGGAGCTACGAGCAGTACTTC. Encoded protein: CASSLVTASGSYEQYF.

V gene TRBV30 combines with J gene TRBJ2-7; TRBD1 is a possible D gene (5 bases). The CDR3 spans 13 residues. V dropped 4 bases and J dropped 6 bases, with 16 bases sitting between them. Germline V gene lookup returns CDR1 GTSNPN and CDR2 SVGIG (reference sequence). The CDR3 DNA sequence: TGTGCCTGGACTGTCCAGGGCTTAGGCGAGCAGTACTTC. Residues: CAWTVQGLGEQYF.

The chain carries TRBV28 and TRBJ1-2; a possible D gene is TRBD1 (5 bases). The CDR3 is 12 residues long. V was cut by 7 bases and J by 2 bases, with 8 bases left in between. Germline V gene data show CDR1 as MDHEN and CDR2 as SYDVKM. The CDR3 here is CASTRTNYGYTF. CDR3 DNA: TGTGCCAGCACAAGGACAAACTATGGCTACACCTTC.

V is TRBV2 and J is TRBJ2-3, with no clear D. The CDR3 sequence is 12 residues long. V lost 6 bases to trimming and J lost 0 bases, with 4 bases between them. Germline V lookup: CDR1 SNHLY, CDR2 FYNNEI. CDR3 region: CASSFSTDTQYF. In DNA, the CDR3 is TGTGCCAGCAGCTTTAGCACAGATACGCAGTATTTT.

The V call is TRBV11-2, the J call TRBJ2-3; the match to TRBD2 covers 10 bases. With V trimmed by 3 bases and J by 3 bases, 6 bases remained unmatched. CDR3 length: 16 amino acids. Germline CDR1 is SGHAT and CDR2 is FQNNGV. CDR3 sequence reads: CASSFLAGAETDTQYF. The CDR3 DNA follows: TGTGCCAGCAGCTTCCTAGCGGGAGCAGAAACAGATACGCAGTATTTT.

The chain is built from TRBV28 and TRBJ1-4; D is ambiguous. This CDR3 is built from 17 residues. Germline V gives CDR1 MDHEN, CDR2 SYDVKM. Trimming left V 7 bases short and J 0 bases short, with 18 bases between. CDR3 sequence reads: CASIDVEGISTNEKLFF. CDR3 DNA sequence: TGTGCCAGCATTGATGTAGAGGGTATTTCAACTAATGAAAAACTGTTTTTT.

This chain uses TRBV27 with TRBJ2-7, with 9 bases lining up with TRBD1. Germline CDR1 MNHEY, CDR2 SMNVEV (reference sequence). V trimming: 6 bases; J trimming: 2 bases; junction bases outside the gene matches: 11. This CDR3 is built from 16 residues. This chain's CDR3 is CASRKNRQGVPYEQYF. CDR3 sequence (DNA): TGTGCCAGCAGAAAAAACCGACAGGGGGTTCCCTACGAGCAGTACTTC.

V gene TRBV28 combines with J gene TRBJ1-3; 7 nucleotides match TRBD1. CDR3 size: 15 residues. CDR1 MDHEN and CDR2 SYDVKM come from the germline V gene. The V gene end was trimmed by 6 bases and the J gene end by 0 bases; junction bases not matched to a gene: 5. The CDR3 region is CASSQGQISGNTIYF. The CDR3 DNA reads TGTGCCAGCAGCCAGGGACAGATCTCTGGAAACACCATATATTTT.

The chain links TRBV5-1 to TRBJ2-3; TRBD2 matches 10 bases. The length of the CDR3 is 16 residues. V lost 4 bases, J lost 5 bases, and 10 bases stayed unmatched. The germline V gene has CDR1 SGHRS and CDR2 YFSETQ. The CDR3 loop is CASSPGSGRAGDTQYF. The CDR3 nucleotides are TGCGCCAGCAGCCCAGGCAGCGGGAGGGCAGGAGATACGCAGTATTTT. The full variable domain, its missing parts supplied by reference TRBV5-1 and TRBJ2-3, is KAGVTQTPRYLIKTRGQQVTLSCSPISGHRSVSWYQQTPGQGLQFLFEYFSETQRNKGNFPGRFSGRQFSNSRSEMNVSTLELGDSALYLCASSPGSGRAGDTQYFGPGTRLTVL.

The chain carries TRBV13 and TRBJ1-1; 7 bases match TRBD1. CDR3 size: 15 residues. V lost 6 bases and J lost 5; bases outside the gene matches: 12. From germline, CDR1 is PRHDT and CDR2 FYEKMQ (reference sequence). CDR3 region: CASRSTGRLWTEAFF. Here the CDR3 DNA reads TGTGCCAGCAGATCGACAGGGAGATTGTGGACTGAAGCTTTCTTT.

There are a few counts of this clone. This chain links TRBV4-1 with TRBJ1-1; D not resolved. The V gene lost 2 bases and the J gene lost 4 bases, with 23 bases spanning the gap. The germline CDR1 and CDR2 sequences are MGHRA and YSYEKL. The CDR3 sequence is 18 residues long. CDR3: CASSQLRLSRGRGTEAFF. The DNA for the CDR3 is TGCGCCAGCAGCCAACTTAGACTGTCCCGGGGTCGGGGCACTGAAGCTTTCTTT.

This clone was counted only a few times. The chain carries TRBV5-1 and TRBJ2-2, with TRBD2 matching over 9 bases. The V gene's germline CDR1 is SGHRS and CDR2 YFSETQ. The J segment lost 2 bases and the V segment lost 4 bases, leaving 6 bases of the junction unmatched. The CDR3 is made up of 16 amino acids. The CDR3 reads CASSLRLADNTGELFF. For the CDR3, the DNA is TGCGCCAGCAGCCTTAGACTAGCGGACAACACCGGGGAGCTGTTTTTT.

This clone was observed a single time. The chain joins TRBV27 to TRBJ2-7; D is perhaps TRBD2 (6 bases). Between the trimmed V and J ends, which lost 6 bases and 6 bases, there was a span of 15 bases. The CDR3 contains 13 residues. The germline gives CDR1 MNHEY, CDR2 SMNVEV (reference sequence). CDR3 in amino acids: CASRGRLVGEQYF. CDR3 bases: TGTGCCAGCAGGGGGCGACTAGTTGGCGAGCAGTACTTC.

V and J are TRBV18 and TRBJ2-6; the match to TRBD1 covers 7 bases. V lost 6 bases, J lost 0 bases, and 5 bases stayed unmatched. The CDR3 consists of 16 residues. Per germline, CDR1 KGHSH and CDR2 LQKENI. The CDR3 loop is CASSPTGASGANVLTF. The CDR3 DNA sequence: TGTGCCAGCTCCCCTACAGGGGCCTCTGGGGCCAACGTCCTGACTTTC.

The V gene is TRBV28, the J gene TRBJ2-7; D possibly corresponds to TRBD1 (6 bases). CDR1 and CDR2 from the germline V gene are MDHEN and SYDVKM. The CDR3 covers 13 residues. V gave up 4 bases and J gave up 6 bases, with 13 bases separating them. The CDR3 spells CASSSATGTEQYF. The CDR3 nucleotides are TGTGCCAGCAGTTCAGCAACAGGGACCGAGCAGTACTTC.

CDR3 coding DNA: TGTGCCAGCAGGAGAGACTACCCGGTTGGTGAAGCTTTCTTT. The encoded protein is CASRRDYPVGEAFF. V gene TRBV6-1 combines with J gene TRBJ1-1; no definite D call. This CDR3 comprises 14 residues. The germline V and J ends were trimmed by 6 bases and 7 bases, with 18 bases remaining between them. CDR1 is MNHNS, CDR2 SASEGT, per germline.

This clone came up once. This sequence joins TRBV28 and TRBJ2-1, with TRBD2 as a possible D gene (5 bases). The V gene's germline CDR1 is MDHEN and CDR2 SYDVKM. V dropped 7 bases and J dropped 7 bases, with 11 bases sitting between them. CDR3 length equals 12 residues. The CDR3 nucleotides are TGTGCCAGCAACTCCCGCGGGAATGAGCAGTTCTTC. This gives the protein CASNSRGNEQFF. Complete variable domain (other parts from reference TRBV28 and TRBJ2-1): DVKVTQSSRYLVKRTGEKVFLECVQDMDHENMFWYRQDPGLGLRLIYFSYDVKMKEKGDIPEGYSVSREKKERFSLILESASTNQTSMYLCASNSRGNEQFFGPGTRLTVL.